This T cell receptor (beta chain) came from a study of blood T cell repertoires in COVID-19. Assay used: immunoSEQ multiplex PCR; TCRdb lists only in-frame clones, some missing. The table records 200,000 to 250,000 clones, 88% of them present only once. Looked up from germline, CDR1 is SGHKS and CDR2 is YYEKEE (reference sequence). This CDR3 comprises 15 residues. With V trimmed by 1 base and J by 0 bases, 3 bases remained unmatched. This chain connects TRBV5-5 to TRBJ2-7; TRBD2 matches at 8 bases. The sequencing input was peripheral blood. The receptor comes from a woman aged 55-75 years with acute or convalescent COVID-19. The CDR3 nucleotides read TGTGCCAGCAGCTTGTACAGCGGGAGCTCCTACGAGCAGTACTTC. Protein product: CASSLYSGSSYEQYF.